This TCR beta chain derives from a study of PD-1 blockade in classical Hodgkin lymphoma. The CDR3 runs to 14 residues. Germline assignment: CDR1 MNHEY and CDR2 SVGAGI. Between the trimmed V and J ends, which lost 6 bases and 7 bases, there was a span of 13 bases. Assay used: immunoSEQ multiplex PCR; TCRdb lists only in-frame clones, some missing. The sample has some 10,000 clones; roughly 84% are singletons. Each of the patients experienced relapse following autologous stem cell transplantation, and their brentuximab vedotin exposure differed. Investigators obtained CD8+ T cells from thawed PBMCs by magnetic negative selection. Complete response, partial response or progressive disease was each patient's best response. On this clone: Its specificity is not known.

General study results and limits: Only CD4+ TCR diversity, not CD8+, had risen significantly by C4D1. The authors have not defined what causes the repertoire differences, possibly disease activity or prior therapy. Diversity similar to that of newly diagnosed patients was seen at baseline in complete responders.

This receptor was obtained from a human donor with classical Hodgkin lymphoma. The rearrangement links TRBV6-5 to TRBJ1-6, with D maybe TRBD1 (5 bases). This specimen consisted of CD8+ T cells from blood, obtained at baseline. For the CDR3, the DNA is TGTGCCAGCAGCCCCGGGGACCGCAATTCACCCCTCCACTTT. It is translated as CASSPGDRNSPLHF.